The clone carrying this T cell receptor beta chain has only a few counts. The antigen remains unidentified. The entry originates in a study of radiotherapy plus CTLA-4 blockade in lung cancer. About the study: Disease control reached about 28%, with objective responses in 15% to 20%.

Overall study findings and caveats: Radiotherapy was combined with ipilimumab, and tumor-derived TCR clones then expanded in blood. Dynamics of early blood T cell clones, together with interferon-beta, were reportedly the best predictors of response.

In germline, CDR1 is KGHSH, CDR2 LQKENI. V shed 3 bases, J shed 5 bases, and the junction held 0 bases outside the gene matches. The CDR3 runs to 15 residues. The protocol was immunoSEQ multiplex PCR, while the TCRdb copy is restricted to in-frame clones and leaves out a portion. Seen here are tens of thousands of clones, 60% to 80% observed once, and the top ten hold approximately 15%. Ipilimumab CTLA-4 blockade and focal radiation were given to patients with chemo-refractory metastatic non-small-cell lung cancer. The TCR comes from a human donor with non-small cell lung cancer whose response to radiotherapy plus ipilimumab could not be evaluated. Some clones in this sample may be carry-over from other donors' samples. This chain connects TRBV18 to TRBJ2-1; 14 nucleotides align to TRBD2. Source: peripheral blood, taken from a patient treated with radiotherapy plus ipilimumab. CDR3 region: CASSPGLAGDNEQFF. DNA of the CDR3: TGTGCCAGCTCACCGGGACTAGCGGGAGACAATGAGCAGTTCTTC.